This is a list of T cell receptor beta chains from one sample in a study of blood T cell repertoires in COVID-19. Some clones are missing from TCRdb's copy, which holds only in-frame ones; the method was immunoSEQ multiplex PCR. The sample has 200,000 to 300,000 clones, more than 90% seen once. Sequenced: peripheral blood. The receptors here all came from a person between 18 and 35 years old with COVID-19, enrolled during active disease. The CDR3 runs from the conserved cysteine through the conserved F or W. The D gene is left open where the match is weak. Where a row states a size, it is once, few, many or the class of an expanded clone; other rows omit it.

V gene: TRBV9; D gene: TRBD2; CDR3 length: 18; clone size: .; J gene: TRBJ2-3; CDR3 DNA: TGTGCCAGCAGCGTAGGAGCGGGAGGGCCCTTAGTTACAGATACGCAGTATTTT; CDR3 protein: CASSVGAGGPLVTDTQYF
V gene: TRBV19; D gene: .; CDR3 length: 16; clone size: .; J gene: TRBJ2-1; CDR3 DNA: TGTGCCAGTAGCCCTTGGAGGGAGAGGTCCTACAATGAGCAGTTCTTC; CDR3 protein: CASSPWRERSYNEQFF
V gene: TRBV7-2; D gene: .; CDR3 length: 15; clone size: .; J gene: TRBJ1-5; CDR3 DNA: TGTGCCAGCAGCTTGGACGGGAACCCTAATCAGCCCCAGCATTTT; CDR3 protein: CASSLDGNPNQPQHF
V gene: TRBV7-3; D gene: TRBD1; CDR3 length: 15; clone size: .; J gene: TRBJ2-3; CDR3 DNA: TGTGCCAGCAGTACAACAGGGGCGGACACAGATACGCAGTATTTT; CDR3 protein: CASSTTGADTDTQYF
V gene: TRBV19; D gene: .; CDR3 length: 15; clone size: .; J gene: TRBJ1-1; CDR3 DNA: TGTGCCAGTAGTAGTTTCGGTCGGGGGAACACTGAAGCTTTCTTT; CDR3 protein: CASSSFGRGNTEAFF
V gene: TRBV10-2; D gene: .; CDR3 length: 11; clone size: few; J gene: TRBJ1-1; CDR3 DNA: TGCGCCAGCAGACATAACACTGAAGCTTTCTTT; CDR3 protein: CASRHNTEAFF
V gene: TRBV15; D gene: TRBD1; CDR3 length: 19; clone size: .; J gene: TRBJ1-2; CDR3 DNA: TGTGCTTTAAAACCAAGTCGTCAGAGCACAGGGGATTTCAACTATGGCTACACCTTC; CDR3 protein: CALKPSRQSTGDFNYGYTF
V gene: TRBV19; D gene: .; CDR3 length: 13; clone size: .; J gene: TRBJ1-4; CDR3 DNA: TGTGCCAGTAGTATAGGGGGAGGCGAAAAACTGTTTTTT; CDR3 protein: CASSIGGGEKLFF
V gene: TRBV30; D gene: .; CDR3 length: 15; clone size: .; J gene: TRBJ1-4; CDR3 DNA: TGTGCCTGGAGTGGGAACTCAGGGATTAATGAAAAACTGTTTTTT; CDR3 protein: CAWSGNSGINEKLFF
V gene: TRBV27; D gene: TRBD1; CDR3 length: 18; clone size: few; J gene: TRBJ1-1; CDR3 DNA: TGTGCCAGCAGTTTTGATGCAGGGACAGGGGGCTTGAACACTGAAGCTTTCTTT; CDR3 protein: CASSFDAGTGGLNTEAFF
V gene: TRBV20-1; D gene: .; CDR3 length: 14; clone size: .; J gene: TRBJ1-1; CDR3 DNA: TGCAGTGCTAGTGGCGGCAGATTCAACACTGAAGCTTTCTTT; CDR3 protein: CSASGGRFNTEAFF
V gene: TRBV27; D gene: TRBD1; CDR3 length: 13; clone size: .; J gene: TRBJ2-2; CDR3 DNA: TGTGCCAGCAGTCAACAGGGGGCTGGGGAGCTGTTTTTT; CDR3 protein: CASSQQGAGELFF
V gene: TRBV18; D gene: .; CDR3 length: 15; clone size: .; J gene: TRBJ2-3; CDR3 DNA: TGTGCCAGCTCACAAAACGGAGGGGGGGCAGATACGCAGTATTTT; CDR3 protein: CASSQNGGGADTQYF
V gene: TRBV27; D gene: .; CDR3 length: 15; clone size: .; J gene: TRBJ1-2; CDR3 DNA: TGTGCCAGCAGTCGAAATATGGACAGTAACTATGGCTACACCTTC; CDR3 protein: CASSRNMDSNYGYTF
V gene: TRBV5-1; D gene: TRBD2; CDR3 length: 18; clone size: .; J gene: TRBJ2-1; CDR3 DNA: TGCGCCAGCAGCTTGGTCGGACTAGCGATACGCTCCTACAATGAGCAGTTCTTC; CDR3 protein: CASSLVGLAIRSYNEQFF
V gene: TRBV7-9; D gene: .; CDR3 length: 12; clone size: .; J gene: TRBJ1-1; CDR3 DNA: TGTGCCAGCATGACCAGCGACAGGGAAGCTTTCTTT; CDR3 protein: CASMTSDREAFF
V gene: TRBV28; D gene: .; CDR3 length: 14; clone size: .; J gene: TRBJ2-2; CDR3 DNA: TGTGCCGGTTCCCGTCGGAGCGGGACCGGGGAGCTGTTTTTT; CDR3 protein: CAGSRRSGTGELFF
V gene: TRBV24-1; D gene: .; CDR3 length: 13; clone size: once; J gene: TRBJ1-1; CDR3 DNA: TGTGCCACCAGTGACACAATGAACACTGAAGCTTTCTTT; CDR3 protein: CATSDTMNTEAFF
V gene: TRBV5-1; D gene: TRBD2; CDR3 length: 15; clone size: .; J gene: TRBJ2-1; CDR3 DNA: TGCGCCAGCAGCTTGGCCCCAGCGGGGGACAATGAGCAGTTCTTC; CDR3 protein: CASSLAPAGDNEQFF
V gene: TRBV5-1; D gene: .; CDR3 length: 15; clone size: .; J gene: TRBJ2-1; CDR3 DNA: TGCGCCAGCAGCCCGCAACAGGGGGGGCTCAATGAGCAGTTCTTC; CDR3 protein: CASSPQQGGLNEQFF
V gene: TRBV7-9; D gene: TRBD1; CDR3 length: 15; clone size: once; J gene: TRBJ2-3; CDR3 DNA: TGTGCCAGCAGCACCGGGACAGGGGGCACAGATACGCAGTATTTT; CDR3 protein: CASSTGTGGTDTQYF
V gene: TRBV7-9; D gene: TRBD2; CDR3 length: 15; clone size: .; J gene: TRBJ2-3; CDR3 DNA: TGTGCCAGCAGCTTTAGACTAGCGGAGCGAGATACGCAGTATTTT; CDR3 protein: CASSFRLAERDTQYF
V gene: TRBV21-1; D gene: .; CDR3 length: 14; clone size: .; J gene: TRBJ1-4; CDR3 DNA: TGTGCCAGCACCACAGGACTAATATTGGAAAAACTGTTTTTT; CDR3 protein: CASTTGLILEKLFF
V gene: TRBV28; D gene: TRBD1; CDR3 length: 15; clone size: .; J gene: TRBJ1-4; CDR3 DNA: TGTGCCAGCAGCGCCTCCGGGACAGGGTCAGAAAAACTGTTTTTT; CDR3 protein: CASSASGTGSEKLFF
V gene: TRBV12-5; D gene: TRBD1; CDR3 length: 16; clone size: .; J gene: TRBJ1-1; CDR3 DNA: TGTGCTAGTGGTTTGGTATTGGGACAGGGACGCACTGAAGCTTTCTTT; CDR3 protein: CASGLVLGQGRTEAFF
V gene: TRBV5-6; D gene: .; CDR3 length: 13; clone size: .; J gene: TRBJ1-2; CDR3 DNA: TGTGCCAGCAGCTTGGACAGGGACTATGGCTACACCTTC; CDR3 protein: CASSLDRDYGYTF
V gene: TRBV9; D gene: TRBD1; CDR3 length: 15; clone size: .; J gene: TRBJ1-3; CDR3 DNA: TGTGCCAGCAGCGTTGGGACAGGTACGGGAAACACCATATATTTT; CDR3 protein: CASSVGTGTGNTIYF
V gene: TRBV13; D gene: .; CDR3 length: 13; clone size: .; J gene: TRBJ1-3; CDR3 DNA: TGTGCCAGCAGCCCCTCCAACAGAGACACCATATATTTT; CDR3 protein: CASSPSNRDTIYF
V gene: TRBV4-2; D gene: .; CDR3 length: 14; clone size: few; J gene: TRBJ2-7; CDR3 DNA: TGTGCCAGCAGCCAAGAAGGCGGGGCGAGCGAGCAGTACTTC; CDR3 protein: CASSQEGGASEQYF
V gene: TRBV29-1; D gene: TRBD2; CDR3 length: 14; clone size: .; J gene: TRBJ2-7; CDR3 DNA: TGCAGCGTCGTGGGACTAGCGGAGTCCTACGAGCAGTACTTC; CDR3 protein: CSVVGLAESYEQYF
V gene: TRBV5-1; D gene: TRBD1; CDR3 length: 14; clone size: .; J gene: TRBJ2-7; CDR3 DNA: TGCGCCAGCAGCTTAACGGGACAGGGCAACGAGCAGTACTTC; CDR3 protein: CASSLTGQGNEQYF
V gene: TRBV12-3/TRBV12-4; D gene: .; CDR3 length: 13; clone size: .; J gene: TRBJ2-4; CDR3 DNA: TGTGCCAGCAGGGTACAGGGTTCAGACATTCAGTACTTC; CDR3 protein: CASRVQGSDIQYF
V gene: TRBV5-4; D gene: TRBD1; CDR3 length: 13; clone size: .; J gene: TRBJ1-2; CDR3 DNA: TGTGCCAGCAGCTGGACAGGCTCCTATGGCTACACCTTC; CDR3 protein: CASSWTGSYGYTF
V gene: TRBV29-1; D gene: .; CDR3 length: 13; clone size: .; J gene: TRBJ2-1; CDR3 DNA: TGCAGCGCCACCCCTGTGGCTTACAATGAGCAGTTCTTC; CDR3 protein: CSATPVAYNEQFF
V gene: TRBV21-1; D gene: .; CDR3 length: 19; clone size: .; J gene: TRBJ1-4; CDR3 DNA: TGTGCCAGCAGCAAAGCAGGTCAGGGCAGTAGGGCAACTAATGAAAAACTGTTTTTT; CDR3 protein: CASSKAGQGSRATNEKLFF
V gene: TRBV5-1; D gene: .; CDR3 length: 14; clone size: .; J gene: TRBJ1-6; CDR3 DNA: TGCGCCAGCAGCTTGGACGAGGGTCGGACACCCCTCCACTTT; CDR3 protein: CASSLDEGRTPLHF
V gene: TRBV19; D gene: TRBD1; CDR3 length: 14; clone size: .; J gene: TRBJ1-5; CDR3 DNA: TGTGCCAGTAGTGGGGGGACAGCTAATCAGCCCCAGCATTTT; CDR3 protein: CASSGGTANQPQHF
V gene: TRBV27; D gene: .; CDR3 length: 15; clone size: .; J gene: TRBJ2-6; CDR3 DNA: TGTGCCAGCAGTTTGATACAGTCTGGGGCCAACGTCCTGACTTTC; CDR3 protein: CASSLIQSGANVLTF
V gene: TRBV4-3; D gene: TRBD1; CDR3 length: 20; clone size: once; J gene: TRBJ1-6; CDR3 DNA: TGCGCCAGCAGCCAGGTGGACAGGGGGCGGTTGGGCTCCTATAATTCACCCCTCCACTTT; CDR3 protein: CASSQVDRGRLGSYNSPLHF
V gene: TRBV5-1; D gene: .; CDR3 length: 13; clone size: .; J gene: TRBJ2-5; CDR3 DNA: TGCGCCAGCAGCTTGAATATAATAGAGACCCAGTACTTC; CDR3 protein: CASSLNIIETQYF